The rows below give T cell receptor beta chains drawn from one sample of a study of PD-1 blockade in classical Hodgkin lymphoma. Clones were read by immunoSEQ multiplex PCR, and TCRdb kept only the in-frame ones, dropping some. Of around 25,000 clones in the sample, 70% to 90% are singletons; the top ten hold approximately 23%. The sample was peripheral blood mononuclear cells (PBMCs), taken before the fourth cycle of nivolumab. The receptors originated from a human donor with classical Hodgkin lymphoma. The CDR3 runs from the conserved cysteine through the conserved F or W. A D gene is named only where the DNA matches it firmly. Clone size appears in some rows only: once, few, many, or a class for an expanded clone.

TRBV28	NA	TRBJ1-5	TRBD1	TGTGCCAGCAGTTCCATGGGACAGGGAGGCGATCAGCCCCAGCATTTT	CASSSMGQGGDQPQHF
TRBV10-3	NA	TRBJ2-7	TRBD1	TGTGCCATCAGTGGACAGGGTCGGCCTAACGAGCAGTACTTC	CAISGQGRPNEQYF
TRBV5-1	NA	TRBJ1-5	NA	TGCGCCAGCAGCGCAACGGGACGCCCCAATCAGCCCCAGCATTTT	CASSATGRPNQPQHF
TRBV2	NA	TRBJ1-6	NA	TGTGCCAGCAGTGTGCTCGTAGATTCACCCCTCCACTTT	CASSVLVDSPLHF
TRBV6-1	NA	TRBJ1-6	NA	TGTGCCAGCAGGCGGCAGGGAAATTCACCCCTCCACTTT	CASRRQGNSPLHF
TRBV5-8	NA	TRBJ2-1	NA	TGTGCCAGCAGCCCGAGCTCCTACAATGAGCAGTTCTTC	CASSPSSYNEQFF
TRBV7-9	NA	TRBJ1-5	TRBD1	TGTGCCAGCAGCCAGGGACAGGGGGCTCAGCCCCAGCATTTT	CASSQGQGAQPQHF
TRBV2	NA	TRBJ2-7	NA	TGTGCCAGCTTACAGGGTTGGAGCAGGCAGTACTTC	CASLQGWSRQYF
TRBV27	NA	TRBJ2-5	TRBD2	TGTGCCAGCAGGCCACTAGCGGGGACAGAGACCCAGTACTTC	CASRPLAGTETQYF
TRBV19	NA	TRBJ1-6	NA	TGTGCCAGTAGCCCAGGAGGGGCGGGGGGTAATTCACCCCTCCACTTT	CASSPGGAGGNSPLHF
TRBV29-1	NA	TRBJ2-5	NA	TGCAGCGTAGCTCGAGGAGGGATTGAAGAGACCCAGTACTTC	CSVARGGIEETQYF
TRBV2	NA	TRBJ1-4	TRBD1	TGTGCCAGCAGTGTTCACAGGGGTGAAAAACTGTTTTTT	CASSVHRGEKLFF
TRBV6-1	NA	TRBJ1-1	NA	TGTGCCAGCAGTGAAGATCCACGAGAAGCTTTCTTT	CASSEDPREAFF
TRBV5-1	NA	TRBJ1-4	NA	TGCGCCAGCAGGGTGGACCCAACTAATGAAAAACTGTTTTTT	CASRVDPTNEKLFF
TRBV7-7	NA	TRBJ2-3	TRBD2	TGTGCCAGCTCGATCGGACTAGCCAACACAGATACGCAGTATTTT	CASSIGLANTDTQYF
TRBV5-6	medium-sized	TRBJ1-5	NA	TGTGCCAGCAGCCGGGGACTGGCCGGGGTCTGGGCCCAGCATTTT	CASSRGLAGVWAQHF
TRBV19	NA	TRBJ2-5	NA	TGTGCCAGTAGTATAGCCGGGACCCAGTACTTC	CASSIAGTQYF
TRBV5-1	NA	TRBJ2-5	TRBD2	TGCGCCAGCAGCTCCACACTAGCGGGACAAGAGACCCAGTACTTC	CASSSTLAGQETQYF
TRBV12-2	NA	TRBJ2-2	NA	TGTGCAAGTCGCTTAACTCCATCGACAGGGTTGACCGGGGAGCTGTTTTTT	CASRLTPSTGLTGELFF
TRBV5-1	NA	TRBJ2-2	NA	TGCGCCAGCAGCTTAGGGGGGTCAAACACCGGGGAGCTGTTTTTT	CASSLGGSNTGELFF
TRBV30	NA	TRBJ2-2	NA	TGTGCCTGGAGTGGTGGGCGGGCCCGCACCGGGGAGCTGTTTTTT	CAWSGGRARTGELFF
TRBV2	NA	TRBJ1-2	NA	TGTGCCAGCAGGGGAGTCGAGGAAATAAATGGCTACACCTTC	CASRGVEEINGYTF
TRBV7-2	NA	TRBJ1-2	NA	TGTGCCAGCAGCCCCGGGACAAACTACACCTTC	CASSPGTNYTF
TRBV28	NA	TRBJ2-7	TRBD1	TGTGCCAGCAGTTTGGCTGGACAGGGTCCGTACTTC	CASSLAGQGPYF
TRBV7-8	NA	TRBJ1-5	NA	TGTGCCAGCAGCCCCCGGTTCACCGACAGGCGCTATAGCAATCAGCCCCAGCATTTT	CASSPRFTDRRYSNQPQHF
TRBV7-9	NA	TRBJ1-2	TRBD1	TGTGCCAGCAGCCCTCTCTTAGGGGACAGCTATGGCTACACCTTC	CASSPLLGDSYGYTF
TRBV19	NA	TRBJ1-1	NA	TGTGCCAGTCTCCACGAGGGATCGAACACTGAAGCTTTCTTT	CASLHEGSNTEAFF
TRBV5-1	NA	TRBJ2-5	NA	TGCGCCAGCAGCCCCGGCGCAGGGGGGGAGACCCAGTACTTC	CASSPGAGGETQYF
TRBV7-2	NA	TRBJ1-2	NA	TGTGCCAGCAGCCTAGACAGCCTCTATGGCTACACCTTC	CASSLDSLYGYTF
TRBV7-9	NA	TRBJ2-1	TRBD1	TGTGCCAGCAGCTCAGGACAGGGGGCGCATAATGAGCAGTTCTTC	CASSSGQGAHNEQFF
TRBV6-5	NA	TRBJ2-2	NA	TGTGCCAGCAGTTATGTGGAAAGCACCGGGGAGCTGTTTTTT	CASSYVESTGELFF
TRBV10-2	NA	TRBJ1-2	NA	TGCGCCAGCAGTCCGGGGGGGGAGTGGGGCTACACCTTC	CASSPGGEWGYTF
TRBV18	few	TRBJ1-2	TRBD1	TGTGCCAGCTCACACGACAGGGCTGGCTATGGCTACACCTTC	CASSHDRAGYGYTF
TRBV5-1	NA	TRBJ1-3	TRBD1	TGCGCCAGCAGCAGGGACAGCACTAATTCTGGAAACACCATATATTTT	CASSRDSTNSGNTIYF
TRBV19	NA	TRBJ2-3	TRBD2	TGTGCCAGTAGGGCCGGACTAGCGGGGGCCACAGATACGCAGTATTTT	CASRAGLAGATDTQYF
TRBV9	NA	TRBJ2-5	TRBD1	TGTGCCAGCAGCGTAGGGGGACAGCTTTACCAAGAGACCCAGTACTTC	CASSVGGQLYQETQYF
TRBV7-9	NA	TRBJ2-3	NA	TGTGCCAGCAGCTTAGCGGGACTTACAGATACGCAGTATTTT	CASSLAGLTDTQYF
TRBV4-1	NA	TRBJ1-2	NA	TGCGCCAGCAGCCTTCACCTACAGGGCGGGTATGGCTACACCTTC	CASSLHLQGGYGYTF
TRBV7-6	NA	TRBJ2-3	TRBD2	TGTGCCAGCAGCGCGGGGGGGCCTCCAGATACGCAGTATTTT	CASSAGGPPDTQYF
TRBV1	NA	TRBJ2-7	NA	TGCACCAGCAGCCAAGATGGTCAGGCATCTTCCTACGAGCAGTACTTC	CTSSQDGQASSYEQYF
TRBV29-1	NA	TRBJ1-4	NA	TGCAGCGTTGCTTCAGAGGGGGAAAAACTGTTTTTT	CSVASEGEKLFF
TRBV2	NA	TRBJ2-5	TRBD2	TGTGCCAGCAGTGAACTCCGGGGGGGACAAGAGACCCAGTACTTC	CASSELRGGQETQYF
TRBV29-1	NA	TRBJ2-3	NA	TGCAGCGTTGAACTCGGGGGACCAGATACGCAGTATTTT	CSVELGGPDTQYF
TRBV27	NA	TRBJ1-5	NA	TGTGCCAGCAGTTTATATTTCGGTGAAAGCAATCAGCCCCAGCATTTT	CASSLYFGESNQPQHF
TRBV5-5	NA	TRBJ1-2	NA	TGTGCCAGCAGCTTGGGCGGTGCTCATGGCTACACCTTC	CASSLGGAHGYTF
TRBV19	NA	TRBJ2-5	TRBD2	TGTGCCAGTAGTGTCTGGGGGAGGGAAGAGACCCAGTACTTC	CASSVWGREETQYF
TRBV7-9	NA	TRBJ2-7	NA	TGTGCCAGCATCAACGGGGAGCAGGACGAGCAGTACTTC	CASINGEQDEQYF